Each of the 20 T cell receptor beta chains below was sequenced from the same sample in a study of control samples from healthy donors and cancer patients. Here immunoSEQ multiplex PCR was the method, and the copy in TCRdb shows in-frame clones only, minus some. The sample table sets out some 190,000 clones. The sample comprised blood. All receptors come from a woman under 40 in good health.

This chain joins TRBV3-1 (or the pseudogene TRBV3-2) and TRBJ1-6; a weak D match, TRBD1 (5 bases). V lost 0 bases and J 7 bases, leaving 16 bases between the germline ends. CDR1 is LGHDT and CDR2 is YNNKEL in the germline V gene (reference sequence). This CDR3 is 17 amino acids long. CDR3 in amino acids: CASSQDTGVFYNSPLHF. In nucleotides, the CDR3 is TGTGCCAGCAGCCAAGATACAGGAGTGTTTTACAATTCACCCCTCCACTTT.

V usage is TRBV10-3 and J usage is TRBJ2-7, with 9 positions matching TRBD1. J gave up 6 bases and V 3 bases, and 18 bases lay outside the gene matches. Germline V gene sequence: CDR1 ENHRY, CDR2 SYGVKD. This CDR3 is built from 18 residues. The DNA of the CDR3 is TGTGCCATCAGTGACCCCGGGACAGGGAATTCACGTCAGGGCGAGCAGTACTTC. The encoded protein is CAISDPGTGNSRQGEQYF.

The chain is built from TRBV5-4 and TRBJ1-1; TRBD1 agrees at 7 bases. Germline lookup yields CDR1 SGHNT and CDR2 YYREEE (reference sequence). The V gene end was trimmed by 2 bases and the J gene end by 5 bases; junction bases not matched to a gene: 15. This CDR3 is 17 amino acids long. Here the CDR3 reads CASSLKGGARGKTEAFF. DNA for the CDR3: TGTGCCAGCAGCTTAAAAGGGGGCGCGAGGGGAAAGACTGAAGCTTTCTTT.

The gene calls are TRBV5-1 and TRBJ2-5, with D perhaps assigned TRBD1 or TRBD2 (6 bases each). Germline V gene lookup returns CDR1 SGHRS and CDR2 YFSETQ. The CDR3 extends over 15 amino acids. Trimming shortened V by 4 bases and J by 5 bases, and 18 bases separated the two germline ends. The chain's CDR3 is CASSPGVQGWETQYF. The CDR3 bases are TGCGCCAGCAGCCCGGGGGTACAGGGCTGGGAGACCCAGTACTTC.

The chain recombines TRBV19 with TRBJ1-5; D uncertain. V gave up 3 bases and J gave up 5 bases, with 17 bases separating them. This CDR3 region has 16 residues. CDR1 is LNHDA, CDR2 SQIVND, per germline (reference sequence). CDR3 in amino acids: CASSIGRRALYQPQHF. DNA of the CDR3: TGTGCCAGTAGTATCGGCCGCCGGGCCCTTTATCAGCCCCAGCATTTT.

This chain connects TRBV6-6 to TRBJ1-3; D remains unclear. The ends were cut back, 1 base at V and 1 base at J, with 8 bases in the middle. The CDR3 contains 15 residues. CDR1 is MNHNY, CDR2 SVGAGI, per germline (reference sequence). In DNA, the CDR3 is TGTGCCAGCAGTTACTTGGCGGCGTCTGGAAACACCATATATTTT. Translation gives CASSYLAASGNTIYF.

V gene TRBV5-5 combines with J gene TRBJ2-7; a weak D match, TRBD1 (6 bases). The V end was cut by 4 bases, the J end by 3 bases, with 8 bases between. The length of the CDR3 is 12 residues. In germline, CDR1 is SGHKS, CDR2 YYEKEE (reference sequence). In DNA, the CDR3 is TGTGCCAGCAGCGCGACAGGCTACGAGCAGTACTTC. Its protein is CASSATGYEQYF.

V usage is TRBV5-1 and J usage is TRBJ1-1; maybe TRBD1 (6 bases). The CDR3 runs 13 residues. The V and J ends lost 2 bases and 9 bases respectively, with 14 bases between them. The germline V gene encodes CDR1 SGHRS and CDR2 YFSETQ. The CDR3: CASSFSGTLKAFF. The CDR3 region has the DNA TGCGCCAGCAGCTTTTCCGGGACACTAAAAGCTTTCTTT. Full variable domain (outside the CDR3, taken from reference TRBV5-1 and TRBJ1-1): KAGVTQTPRYLIKTRGQQVTLSCSPISGHRSVSWYQQTPGQGLQFLFEYFSETQRNKGNFPGRFSGRQFSNSRSEMNVSTLELGDSALYLCASSFSGTLKAFFGQGTRLTVV.

V usage is TRBV18 and J usage is TRBJ1-4; no reliable D call. Trimming pared 2 bases from V and 6 bases from J, leaving 7 bases between. The CDR3 is made up of 13 amino acids. Per the germline V gene, CDR1 is KGHSH and CDR2 is LQKENI. Written as DNA, the CDR3 is TGTGCCAGCTCACCATCGGTAGATGAAAAACTGTTTTTT. Protein sequence: CASSPSVDEKLFF. Full variable domain (rest looked up from reference TRBV18 and TRBJ1-4): NAGVMQNPRHLVRRRGQEARLRCSPMKGHSHVYWYRQLPEEGLKFMVYLQKENIIDESGMPKERFSAEFPKEGPSILRIQQVVRGDSAAYFCASSPSVDEKLFFGSGTQLSVL.

The J gene is TRBJ1-5, the V gene TRBV18, with 7 bases lining up with TRBD1. CDR1 is KGHSH and CDR2 is LQKENI in the germline V gene. The V gene end was trimmed by 0 bases and the J gene end by 4 bases; junction bases not matched to a gene: 6. The CDR3 runs 16 residues. This CDR3 is CASSPPGQIINQPQHF. Here the CDR3 DNA reads TGTGCCAGCTCACCACCGGGACAGATAATAAATCAGCCCCAGCATTTT.

The gene calls are TRBV6-4 and TRBJ2-7; tentatively, D is TRBD1 or TRBD2 (5 bases each). CDR1 and CDR2 from the germline V gene are MRHNA and SNTAGT. The V end lost 7 bases, the J end lost 0 bases, and 13 bases lay between the germline ends. The CDR3 sequence is 14 residues long. The CDR3 loop is CASKTEGSSYEQYF. The CDR3, as DNA: TGTGCCAGCAAAACCGAGGGGAGCTCCTACGAGCAGTACTTC.

For this clone: Other nucleotide sequences in the sample specify the same CDR3. V gene TRBV9 combines with J gene TRBJ2-6; no definite D call. CDR3 length equals 13 residues. Germline V gene data show CDR1 as SGDLS and CDR2 as YYNGEE. V gave up 0 bases and J gave up 4 bases, with 2 bases separating them. CDR3 in amino acids: CASSVAGANVLTF. The CDR3 bases are TGTGCCAGCAGCGTAGCCGGGGCCAACGTCCTGACTTTC.

V is TRBV30 and J is TRBJ1-3, with TRBD1 matching over 8 bases. CDR1 and CDR2 (germline): GTSNPN, SVGIG (reference sequence). The ends lost 5 bases at V and 4 bases at J; junction bases unmatched: 7. This CDR3 spans 14 amino acids. Here the CDR3 reads CAWGTGGGGNTIYF. CDR3 DNA: TGTGCCTGGGGGACAGGCGGCGGGGGAAACACCATATATTTT.

The V gene is TRBV4-1, the J gene TRBJ1-6; D call uncertain. Germline CDR1 reads MGHRA; CDR2 reads YSYEKL. The CDR3 consists of 16 residues. The V and J ends lost 0 bases and 12 bases respectively, with 18 bases between them. The CDR3 DNA sequence: TGCGCCAGCAGCCAAGATAACCGGCCTCCCCTAGGACCCCTCCACTTT. Protein product: CASSQDNRPPLGPLHF.

The chain has TRBV10-3 and TRBJ1-2; D is ambiguous. Germline V gene lookup returns CDR1 ENHRY and CDR2 SYGVKD. Trimming stripped 6 bases from V and 0 bases from J, with 11 bases between. The length of the CDR3 is 14 residues. This CDR3 is CAISAAGANYGYTF. Here the CDR3 DNA reads TGTGCCATCAGCGCCGCAGGCGCTAACTATGGCTACACCTTC.

The chain couples TRBV7-6 to TRBJ1-6; D remains ambiguous. The CDR3 length is 16 residues. Germline CDR1 and CDR2: SGHVS and FNYEAQ. Trimming pared 4 bases from V and 0 bases from J, leaving 10 bases between. The DNA for the CDR3 is TGTGCCAGCAGCTCAGGCCCAAGCTCCTATAATTCACCCCTCCACTTT. Translating gives CASSSGPSSYNSPLHF.

The chain is built from TRBV7-9 and TRBJ2-1; 10 bases agree with TRBD1. V was pared by 3 bases and J by 15 bases, with 14 bases of the junction left unmatched. Germline V gene lookup returns CDR1 SEHNR and CDR2 FQNEAQ (reference sequence). CDR3 length equals 15 residues. The CDR3 DNA reads as TGTGCCAGCAGCTTGATCAGCCCGGGACAGGGGTACAGGTTCTTC. Its protein product is CASSLISPGQGYRFF. The variable domain in full, with the rest retrieved from reference TRBV7-9 and TRBJ2-1, is DTGVSQNPRHKITKRGQNVTFRCDPISEHNRLYWYRQTLGQGPEFLTYFQNEAQLEKSRLLSDRFSAERPKGSFSTLEIQRTEQGDSAMYLCASSLISPGQGYRFFGPGTRLTVL.

The chain carries TRBV5-3 and TRBJ2-4; 7 nucleotides align to TRBD2. TRBV5-3 is labeled an ORF, and its function is uncertain. The CDR3 runs to 15 residues. Losses at the gene ends were 4 bases for V and 6 bases for J; bases not matched to a gene: 10. As DNA, the CDR3 is TGTGCCAGAAGCGGAGCAAGCGGGGTGCTAAACATTCAGTACTTC. It specifies CARSGASGVLNIQYF.

This chain joins TRBV27 and TRBJ1-1; the D is unclear. The V end was cut by 11 bases, the J end by 1 base, with 8 bases between. Germline CDR1 reads MNHEY; CDR2 reads SMNVEV (reference sequence). CDR3 length equals 11 residues. The CDR3 nucleotides are TGTGCCTGCCGCCGGAACACTGAAGCTTTCTTT. This translates into CACRRNTEAFF.

The V gene is TRBV19, the J gene TRBJ2-7; tentatively, D is TRBD1 (5 bases). The V end was cut by 6 bases, the J end by 6 bases, with 9 bases between. Germline CDR1 and CDR2: LNHDA and SQIVND (reference sequence). This CDR3 spans 11 amino acids. The CDR3 region is CASSLRGEQYF. CDR3 sequence (DNA): TGTGCCAGTAGCCTAAGGGGCGAGCAGTACTTC.